Presented here are 25 T cell receptor beta chains from one specimen sequenced in a study of blood T cell repertoires in COVID-19. The protocol was immunoSEQ multiplex PCR, while the TCRdb copy is restricted to in-frame clones and leaves out a portion. Of about 150,000 clones in the sample, approximately 89% were seen once. The sequenced material came from peripheral blood. These TCRs come from a man aged 60 to 69 with active or convalescent COVID-19.

This clone was recorded once. The chain couples TRBV27 to TRBJ2-2, with 11 bases fitting TRBD2. In germline, CDR1 is MNHEY, CDR2 SMNVEV (reference sequence). The CDR3 totals 16 residues. V was pared by 5 bases and J by 3 bases, with 5 bases of the junction left unmatched. The CDR3 coding sequence is TGTGCCAGCAGTCCCCTAGCGGGAGGATACACCGGGGAGCTGTTTTTT. It is translated as CASSPLAGGYTGELFF.

This chain connects TRBV5-1 to TRBJ2-3; a weak D match, TRBD1 (6 bases). The CDR3 consists of 16 residues. The germline gives CDR1 SGHRS, CDR2 YFSETQ. The germline V and J ends were trimmed by 4 bases and 0 bases, with 15 bases remaining between them. The CDR3 spells CASSLRDTSSTDTQYF. In DNA form, the CDR3 reads TGCGCCAGCAGCCTCCGGGACACATCTAGCACAGATACGCAGTATTTT.

This chain links TRBV7-9 with TRBJ2-3; the match to TRBD2 covers 10 bases. Trimming took 2 bases from V and 5 from J; bases not matched to a gene: 1. CDR3 size: 14 residues. CDR1 and CDR2 (germline): SEHNR, FQNEAQ (reference sequence). CDR3 protein: CASSLRLAGDTQYF. As DNA, the CDR3 is TGTGCCAGCAGCTTACGACTAGCGGGAGATACGCAGTATTTT.

The chain recombines TRBV19 with TRBJ1-1, with TRBD1 identical over 8 bases. The CDR3 loop spans 17 amino acids. J lost 0 bases, V lost 3 bases, and 9 bases had no gene match. CDR1 LNHDA and CDR2 SQIVND come from the germline V gene (reference sequence). In DNA, the CDR3 is TGTGCCAGTAGTATTGGGACAGGTCGTCAGTTGAACACTGAAGCTTTCTTT. It encodes CASSIGTGRQLNTEAFF. The full variable domain, with the rest looked up from reference TRBV19 and TRBJ1-1, is DGGITQSPKYLFRKEGQNVTLSCEQNLNHDAMYWYRQDPGQGLRLIYYSQIVNDFQKGDIAEGYSVSREKKESFPLTVTSAQKNPTAFYLCASSIGTGRQLNTEAFFGQGTRLTVV.

V gene TRBV3-1 (or the pseudogene TRBV3-2) combines with J gene TRBJ2-2, with D unclear. The CDR3 extends over 13 amino acids. The germline V gene has CDR1 LGHDT and CDR2 YNNKEL (reference sequence). V gave up 4 bases and J gave up 4 bases, with 7 bases separating them. CDR3 bases: TGTGCCAGCAGCCTTAGTGGCACCGGGGAGCTGTTTTTT. Encoded protein: CASSLSGTGELFF.

V and J are TRBV1 and TRBJ2-1; the table's D call of TRBD2 was not tested on the DNA. TRBV1 is flagged as a pseudogene. The CDR3 is made up of 19 amino acids. DNA for the CDR3: TGCACCAGCAGCCAGGACGGCGCGGGGCCCGAACCCCCTTTGGGGGAGCAGTTCTTC. Residues: CTSSQDGAGPEPPLGEQFF.

CDR3 in amino acids: CASSPQGQGPNTGELFF. The CDR3, as DNA: TGTGCCAGCAGCCCCCAAGGACAGGGACCCAACACCGGGGAGCTGTTTTTT. The V and J genes are TRBV5-4 and TRBJ2-2; TRBD1 agrees at 8 bases. Germline CDR1 SGHNT, CDR2 YYREEE (reference sequence). This CDR3 is built from 17 residues. V shed 4 bases and J 2 bases; nucleotides not matched to a gene: 10.

This chain joins TRBV9 and TRBJ1-2, with D perhaps matching TRBD1 (6 bases). Germline V gene data show CDR1 as SGDLS and CDR2 as YYNGEE. The ends were cut back, 3 bases at V and 7 bases at J, with 19 bases in the middle. The CDR3 contains 15 residues. The CDR3 DNA reads as TGTGCCAGCAGCGGACGATCGGGGGGCTTCGGTGGCTACACCTTC. It yields the protein CASSGRSGGFGGYTF.

The chain carries TRBV12-3 or TRBV12-4 and TRBJ2-7; D perhaps matches TRBD1 (5 bases). Trimming left V 7 bases short and J 3 bases short, with 10 bases between. There are 12 residues in the CDR3. The CDR3 protein is CASTLTGYEQYF. The CDR3 DNA is TGTGCCAGCACCCTCACAGGCTACGAGCAGTACTTC.

The chain carries TRBV18 and TRBJ2-4, with 10 positions matching TRBD1. The CDR3 covers 14 residues. The germline CDR1 and CDR2 sequences are KGHSH and LQKENI. The trim removed 3 bases at V and 7 bases at J, leaving 3 bases unmatched. DNA for the CDR3: TGTGCCAGCTCACCCGGGGGACAGGGGAACATTCAGTACTTC. The encoded protein is CASSPGGQGNIQYF.

This clone was picked up one time. This sequence joins TRBV20-1 and TRBJ2-1; 12 positions agree with TRBD2. CDR3 length: 14 amino acids. Germline trimming cut 3 bases from V and 9 bases from J; bases unmatched to any gene: 6. Germline CDR1 is DFQATT and CDR2 is SNEGSKA (reference sequence). The CDR3 is CSASRLAGGGEQFF. Here the CDR3 DNA reads TGCAGTGCTAGTCGCCTAGCGGGGGGGGGTGAGCAGTTCTTC.

The chain combines TRBV11-3 with TRBJ1-6; perhaps TRBD1 as D (6 bases). Trimming took 5 bases from V and 5 from J, leaving 10 bases between them. Per germline, CDR1 SGHNT and CDR2 YENEEA. This CDR3 contains 14 residues. The CDR3 region is CASSRGQDNSPLHF. In DNA form, the CDR3 reads TGTGCCAGCAGCCGGGGACAAGATAATTCACCCCTCCACTTT.

The rearrangement joins TRBV5-1 to TRBJ2-1; tentatively, D is TRBD1 (6 bases). The germline V gene encodes CDR1 SGHRS and CDR2 YFSETQ. V lost 4 bases to trimming and J lost 2 bases, with 16 bases between them. The CDR3 length is 16 residues. The CDR3 here is CASSVSGTPTYNEQFF. The DNA for the CDR3 is TGCGCCAGCAGCGTGTCCGGGACACCTACCTACAATGAGCAGTTCTTC.

The genes are TRBV5-6 and TRBJ2-5, with 8 bases fitting TRBD1. This CDR3 comprises 15 residues. After removal of 2 bases from V and 3 bases from J, the junction contained 6 bases not matched to a gene. Germline CDR1 is SGHDT and CDR2 is YYEEEE. CDR3 sequence: CASSFTDREKETQYF. CDR3 sequence (DNA): TGTGCCAGCAGCTTTACGGACAGGGAAAAAGAGACCCAGTACTTC.

This clone was detected only a few times. The chain has TRBV6-4 and TRBJ1-1, with 8 bases that match TRBD1. The CDR3 has 15 amino acids. J lost 1 base, V lost 0 bases, and 1 base had no gene match. Looked up from germline, CDR1 is MRHNA and CDR2 is SNTAGT. The CDR3 nucleotides are TGTGCCAGCAGTGACTCAACAGGGGGGAACACTGAAGCTTTCTTT. Its translation is CASSDSTGGNTEAFF.

CDR3 region: CASIKAGHPYEQYF. CDR3 nucleotide sequence: TGTGCCAGCATCAAAGCAGGACACCCCTACGAGCAGTACTTC. The J gene is TRBJ2-7, the V gene TRBV28, with D tentatively TRBD1 (5 bases). V shed 7 bases and J shed 2 bases, with 15 bases lying between them. Germline CDR1 is MDHEN and CDR2 is SYDVKM. The CDR3 loop spans 14 amino acids.

The gene calls are TRBV7-2 and TRBJ2-5, with TRBD2 identical over 7 bases. Germline CDR1 is SGHTA and CDR2 is FQGNSA. This CDR3 spans 14 amino acids. The V gene end was trimmed by 1 base and the J gene end by 5 bases; junction bases not matched to a gene: 4. The CDR3: CASSLGGSHETQYF. CDR3 coding DNA: TGTGCCAGCAGCTTAGGCGGGAGCCACGAGACCCAGTACTTC.

The rearrangement uses TRBV28 and TRBJ2-1; 12 nucleotides agree with TRBD2. Unmatched junction bases numbered 8, after V lost 5 bases and J lost 0 bases. This CDR3 contains 18 residues. The germline gives CDR1 MDHEN, CDR2 SYDVKM. CDR3 protein: CASSSLAGGPFSYNEQFF. The DNA of the CDR3 is TGTGCCAGCAGTAGTCTAGCGGGAGGGCCTTTCTCCTACAATGAGCAGTTCTTC.

The chain combines TRBV18 with TRBJ1-3; maybe TRBD1 (6 bases). This CDR3 has 14 residues. Germline CDR1 and CDR2: KGHSH and LQKENI. Trimming took off 6 bases at V and 2 bases at J, with 11 bases between the two ends. The chain's CDR3 is CASSRAGAGNTIYF. CDR3 bases: TGTGCCAGCTCCCGGGCAGGGGCTGGAAACACCATATATTTT.

The rearrangement links TRBV7-3 to TRBJ1-1; maybe TRBD1 (5 bases). CDR1 SGHTA and CDR2 FQGTGA come from the germline V gene. The CDR3 loop spans 14 amino acids. The ends were cut back, 4 bases at V and 4 bases at J, with 13 bases in the middle. This CDR3 reads CASSSSGSGTEAFF. The CDR3 nucleotides read TGTGCCAGCAGCTCCTCAGGGTCAGGCACTGAAGCTTTCTTT.

Only one count was recorded for this clone. The chain carries TRBV28 and TRBJ1-1; TRBD1 might be the D (5 bases). The CDR3 spans 14 residues. The ends were cut back, 2 bases at V and 5 bases at J, with 12 bases in the middle. CDR1 and CDR2 from the germline V gene are MDHEN and SYDVKM. This CDR3 is CASSLQGRSTEAFF. The CDR3 region has the DNA TGTGCCAGCAGTTTACAGGGAAGGAGTACTGAAGCTTTCTTT.

The rearrangement links TRBV19 to TRBJ2-2; 7 bases align to TRBD1. This CDR3 contains 17 residues. Germline assignment: CDR1 LNHDA and CDR2 SQIVND (reference sequence). V shed 0 bases, J shed 0 bases, and the junction held 4 bases outside the gene matches. This CDR3 reads CASSIDMGTANTGELFF. CDR3 nucleotide sequence: TGTGCCAGTAGTATAGATATGGGGACAGCGAACACCGGGGAGCTGTTTTTT.

The chain couples TRBV9 to TRBJ2-1; 8 positions match TRBD2. The V segment lost 5 bases and the J segment 7 bases; nucleotides outside the gene matches: 11. CDR3 size: 15 residues. Looked up from germline, CDR1 is SGDLS and CDR2 is YYNGEE. CDR3 loop: CASRPIGGRSNEQFF. CDR3 nucleotides: TGTGCCAGCAGGCCCATTGGCGGGAGGTCTAATGAGCAGTTCTTC.

The chain joins TRBV30 to TRBJ1-4, with no clear D. Germline values: CDR1 GTSNPN, CDR2 SVGIG (reference sequence). This CDR3 has 13 amino acids. V was shortened by 0 bases and J by 7 bases, with 9 bases between the two germline ends. The CDR3 nucleotides read TGTGCCTGGAGTGTACCTGGGAGTGAAAAACTGTTTTTT. As protein: CAWSVPGSEKLFF.

The chain carries TRBV7-8 and TRBJ2-7; 11 bases align to TRBD1. Germline V gene data show CDR1 as SGHVS and CDR2 as FQNEAQ. The CDR3 contains 16 residues. Germline trimming cut 5 bases from V and 7 bases from J; bases unmatched to any gene: 13. This CDR3 is CASSAFSGQGALEQYF. CDR3 in DNA: TGTGCCAGCAGCGCCTTCTCTGGACAGGGGGCTTTAGAGCAGTACTTC.